The following is a TCR beta chain sequence with its context. Antigen unknown. 60 Vbeta and 13 Jbeta primers were used in PCR. Clones were read by immunoSEQ multiplex PCR, and TCRdb kept only the in-frame ones, dropping some. The table has about 100,000 clones, roughly 74% seen once. The entry originates in a study of cytomegalovirus exposure and HLA in healthy donors. Study details: Around 80 million unique TCR sequences came from HLA-typed donors in an early release.

Overall study findings and caveats: The study listed roughly 160 cytomegalovirus-associated TCR beta chains. Sequencing likely caused a cluster of highly shared sequence variants. Earlier analysis looked at TCR beta V segments, and most were productive about 90% or about 30% of the time.

This CDR3 has 13 amino acids. Germline-derived CDR1 and CDR2 are GTSNPN and SVGIG (reference sequence). V dropped 4 bases and J dropped 0 bases, with 8 bases sitting between them. This clonotype was obtained from a female donor in good health and CMV-seropositive. This chain uses TRBV30 with TRBJ2-3; tentatively, D is TRBD1 (5 bases). The sample taken for sequencing was PBMCs. The CDR3 loop reads CAWTPGSTDTQYF. The DNA for the CDR3 is TGTGCCTGGACCCCAGGGAGCACAGATACGCAGTATTTT.